One and the same sample provided the 26 T cell receptor beta chains below, sequenced in a study of early T cells in non-severe SARS-CoV-2 infection. TCRdb re-analysed the 5' RACE reads in MiXCR, keeping a single row per CDR3 protein. The data contain about 60,000 distinct CDR3 sequences, roughly 18% of them seen just once; the ten biggest clones take up 7.5% to 10%. Material: whole blood, obtained at baseline. These receptors originate from an adult who was a healthcare worker with PCR-confirmed SARS-CoV-2 infection or an uninfected control (not recorded which).

This clonotype was detected a few times. J is TRBJ1-5 and V is TRBV28; no firm D call. Looked up from germline, CDR1 is MDHEN and CDR2 is SYDVKM. The length of the CDR3 is 14 residues. The V end lost 1 base, the J end lost 6 bases, and 10 bases lay between the germline ends. For the CDR3, the DNA is TGTGCCAGCAGTTTATCCGGCCTAATTCAGCCCCAGCATTTT. Protein product: CASSLSGLIQPQHF.

The rearrangement uses TRBV4-3 and TRBJ2-1; TRBD2 matches at 11 bases. The CDR3 has 16 amino acids. J lost 4 bases, V lost 4 bases, and 6 bases had no gene match. CDR1 and CDR2 (germline): LGHNA, YSLEER. The CDR3 reads CASSRELAGEYNEQFF. For the CDR3, the DNA is TGCGCCAGCAGCCGAGAACTAGCGGGAGAATACAATGAGCAGTTCTTC.

The genes are TRBV7-9 and TRBJ2-5; TRBD1 or TRBD2 may be the D gene (5 bases each). V was trimmed by 4 bases and J by 0 bases, leaving 18 bases between them. Germline V gives CDR1 SEHNR, CDR2 FQNEAQ (reference sequence). The CDR3 covers 17 residues. The CDR3 loop is CASSSPPGRANQETQYF. CDR3 DNA: TGTGCCAGCAGCTCCCCCCCGGGACGAGCAAACCAAGAGACCCAGTACTTC.

Within the sample, this clonotype is medium-sized (0.01 to 0.1%). The V call is TRBV4-2, the J call TRBJ1-4; the D gene is possibly TRBD1 (5 bases). The ends were cut back, 0 bases at V and 7 bases at J, with 15 bases in the middle. The CDR3 contains 16 residues. The germline V gene encodes CDR1 LGHNA and CDR2 YNFKEQ. The CDR3 reads CASSQEQARLSEKLFF. CDR3 bases: TGTGCCAGCAGCCAAGAACAGGCGCGGCTGTCTGAAAAACTGTTTTTT.

Many counts were recorded for this clonotype. The V call is TRBV6-5, the J call TRBJ1-1; D not resolved. Per germline, CDR1 MNHEY and CDR2 SVGAGI. Deletions cut 6 bases from V and 0 bases from J, with 8 bases between. The CDR3 totals 13 residues. CDR3 in DNA: TGTGCCAGCAGGCTAGAGATGAACACTGAAGCTTTCTTT. Translation: CASRLEMNTEAFF.

This clonotype turned up a few times. This chain links TRBV6-2 or TRBV6-3 with TRBJ2-7; D remains unclear. The CDR3 sequence is 14 residues long. The germline V and J ends were trimmed by 4 bases and 5 bases, with 15 bases remaining between them. CDR1 MNHEY and CDR2 SVGEGT come from the germline V gene. The CDR3 DNA reads TGTGCCAGCAGTTTGGCGCTAAAAGGCCACGAGCAGTACTTC. This gives the protein CASSLALKGHEQYF.

This rearrangement joins TRBV20-1 to TRBJ1-1; weak D call: TRBD1 (5 bases). Germline V gives CDR1 DFQATT, CDR2 SNEGSKA (reference sequence). The length of the CDR3 is 13 residues. V was trimmed by 4 bases and J by 3 bases, leaving 12 bases between them. Here the CDR3 DNA reads TGCAGTGCTACGCTTGACAGCGACACTGAAGCTTTCTTT. Residues: CSATLDSDTEAFF.

The rearrangement joins TRBV20-1 to TRBJ2-3; 15 bases agree with TRBD2. V dropped 0 bases and J dropped 6; count of bases not matched to a gene: 4. The CDR3 sequence is 16 residues long. The V gene's germline CDR1 is DFQATT and CDR2 SNEGSKA (reference sequence). The CDR3 DNA reads as TGCAGTGCTAGAGATTGGACTAGCGGGAGGGCCGATACGCAGTATTTT. This gives the protein CSARDWTSGRADTQYF.

There are many counts of this clonotype. CDR3 in amino acids: CAWSVGRRNTEAFF. The CDR3 region has the DNA TGTGCCTGGAGTGTGGGCAGGCGGAACACTGAAGCTTTCTTT. The V gene is TRBV30, the J gene TRBJ1-1; D is uncertain. Germline V gives CDR1 GTSNPN, CDR2 SVGIG (reference sequence). The CDR3 sequence is 14 residues long. V dropped 0 bases and J dropped 1 base, with 9 bases sitting between them.

The V call is TRBV12-3 or TRBV12-4, the J call TRBJ2-1; D gene unclear. This CDR3 contains 15 residues. The ends were cut back, 0 bases at V and 3 bases at J, with 9 bases in the middle. DNA of the CDR3: TGTGCCAGCAGTTTAGCAGGGATCGACTACAATGAGCAGTTCTTC. This sequence encodes CASSLAGIDYNEQFF.

The rearrangement uses TRBV6-2 or TRBV6-3 and TRBJ2-5; 7 bases are shared with TRBD2. V dropped 8 bases and J dropped 1; count of bases not matched to a gene: 7. Germline lookup yields CDR1 MNHEY and CDR2 SVGEGT. This CDR3 comprises 14 residues. The CDR3 loop reads CASAGGRAQETQYF. CDR3 nucleotides: TGTGCCAGCGCAGGAGGGAGGGCCCAAGAGACCCAGTACTTC.

The rearrangement uses TRBV11-2 and TRBJ2-7; maybe TRBD1 (6 bases). The CDR3 runs 13 residues. Deletions cut 5 bases from V and 3 bases from J, with 11 bases between. Germline values: CDR1 SGHAT, CDR2 FQNNGV. This chain's CDR3 is CASSMGHLYEQYF. For the CDR3, the DNA is TGTGCCAGCAGCATGGGACACCTCTACGAGCAGTACTTC.

This rearrangement joins TRBV2 to TRBJ1-2; TRBD1 matches 9 bases. The CDR3 contains 14 residues. The germline gives CDR1 SNHLY, CDR2 FYNNEI. V lost 3 bases and J lost 8; bases outside the gene matches: 7. CDR3 region: CASSEGWTGAGYTF. The CDR3 DNA is TGTGCCAGCAGTGAGGGGTGGACAGGGGCCGGCTACACCTTC.

This clonotype was found a few times. V and J are TRBV3-1 and TRBJ1-5, with D possibly TRBD1 on 5 matching bases. V was shortened by 1 base and J by 1 base, with 5 bases between the two germline ends. The CDR3 sequence is 14 residues long. CDR1 and CDR2 (germline): LGHDT, YNNKEL (reference sequence). Here the CDR3 reads CASSQGQSNQPQHF. For the CDR3, the DNA is TGTGCCAGCAGCCAAGGACAGAGCAATCAGCCCCAGCATTTT. Drawing the rest from reference TRBV3-1 and TRBJ1-5, the complete variable domain is DTAVSQTPKYLVTQMGNDKSIKCEQNLGHDTMYWYKQDSKKFLKIMFSYNNKELIINETVPNRFSPKSPDKAHLNLHINSLELGDSAVYFCASSQGQSNQPQHFGDGTRLSIL.

There are a few counts of this clonotype. The chain joins TRBV19 to TRBJ2-7, with 7 bases identical to TRBD1. V trimming: 5 bases; J trimming: 3 bases; junction bases outside the gene matches: 10. This CDR3 spans 15 amino acids. Germline V gene lookup returns CDR1 LNHDA and CDR2 SQIVND (reference sequence). CDR3 in DNA: TGTGCCAGTAGTCCCTCGACAGGGATCCACTACGAGCAGTACTTC. Translated: CASSPSTGIHYEQYF.

This chain uses TRBV3-1 with TRBJ1-3; D is possibly TRBD1 (5 bases). The germline V and J ends were trimmed by 2 bases and 2 bases, with 13 bases remaining between them. This CDR3 spans 16 amino acids. The germline CDR1 and CDR2 sequences are LGHDT and YNNKEL (reference sequence). The CDR3: CASSQSRTQTGNTIYF. The CDR3 DNA reads as TGTGCCAGCAGCCAATCCAGGACACAAACTGGAAACACCATATATTTT.

This clonotype was counted between two and nine times. This chain uses TRBV28 with TRBJ2-7, with 14 positions matching TRBD2. This CDR3 has 15 amino acids. Trimming cost V 7 bases and J 5 bases; bases outside gene matches: 7. CDR1 and CDR2 from the germline V gene are MDHEN and SYDVKM. CDR3 region: CASNLGTSGSDEQYF. The CDR3 nucleotides read TGTGCCAGCAACCTTGGGACTAGCGGGAGCGACGAGCAGTACTTC.

This chain links TRBV7-9 with TRBJ1-1; 8 nucleotides match TRBD1. After removal of 5 bases from V and 8 bases from J, the junction contained 7 bases not matched to a gene. This CDR3 has 13 residues. From germline, CDR1 is SEHNR and CDR2 FQNEAQ (reference sequence). The chain's CDR3 is CASSISRQGEAFF. The CDR3 nucleotides read TGTGCCAGCAGCATAAGCCGACAGGGGGAAGCTTTCTTT.

This chain uses TRBV12-3 or TRBV12-4 with TRBJ2-1, with TRBD2 matching over 11 bases. J gave up 2 bases and V 4 bases, and 10 bases lay outside the gene matches. CDR3 length equals 18 residues. The CDR3 nucleotides read TGTGCCAGCAGTTCCCGATCTCTGACTAGCGGGACCTACAATGAGCAGTTCTTC. Translated, it gives CASSSRSLTSGTYNEQFF.

J is TRBJ2-4 and V is TRBV11-2; D remains unclear. Germline loops: CDR1 SGHAT, CDR2 FQNNGV. The CDR3 covers 15 residues. V was pared by 5 bases and J by 6 bases, with 17 bases between. The CDR3, as DNA: TGTGCCAGCAGCCTACTAATACAGAGGCCAAACATTCAGTACTTC. Its translation is CASSLLIQRPNIQYF.

This clonotype was detected only a few times. The chain uses TRBV7-2 and TRBJ2-5; 7 bases are a match to TRBD1. Germline V gives CDR1 SGHTA, CDR2 FQGNSA. The V and J ends lost 1 base and 5 bases, in that order; junction bases with no gene match: 7. This CDR3 comprises 15 residues. CDR3 amino acids: CASSLGGGAPETQYF. The DNA for the CDR3 is TGTGCCAGCAGCTTAGGAGGGGGCGCCCCGGAGACCCAGTACTTC.

The chain joins TRBV6-5 to TRBJ1-1, with a tentative D call TRBD1 (5 bases). Trimming removed 2 bases at V and 5 bases at J, with 12 bases between. CDR1 is MNHEY, CDR2 SVGAGI, per germline. This CDR3 spans 14 amino acids. Here the CDR3 DNA reads TGTGCCAGCAGTTACCAGGGCGCAGGGACTGAAGCTTTCTTT. Translation gives CASSYQGAGTEAFF.

This clonotype was seen at least ten times. V gene TRBV12-3 or TRBV12-4 combines with J gene TRBJ2-3; the match to TRBD2 covers 9 bases. V was pared by 7 bases and J by 4 bases, with 12 bases of the junction left unmatched. The CDR3 totals 16 residues. The CDR3 region is CASTHGLAKGADTQYF. CDR3 nucleotides: TGTGCCAGCACCCATGGACTAGCGAAGGGTGCAGATACGCAGTATTTT.

The J gene is TRBJ1-1, the V gene TRBV6-4; D is unclear. V was shortened by 5 bases and J by 0 bases, with 7 bases between the two germline ends. CDR3 length equals 13 residues. Per the germline V gene, CDR1 is MRHNA and CDR2 is SNTAGT. CDR3 loop: CASSSYMNTEAFF. CDR3 DNA: TGTGCCAGCAGTAGCTACATGAACACTGAAGCTTTCTTT.

This clonotype has ten or more counts. The chain joins TRBV19 to TRBJ1-4, with D possibly TRBD1 on 5 matching bases. CDR3 length: 15 amino acids. In germline, CDR1 is LNHDA, CDR2 SQIVND (reference sequence). V was cut by 3 bases and J by 4 bases, with 12 bases left in between. The DNA of the CDR3 is TGTGCCAGTAGTATGGCGGGACGGCTTAATGAAAAACTGTTTTTT. Its protein is CASSMAGRLNEKLFF.

This chain links TRBV19 with TRBJ2-3; the match to TRBD2 covers 9 bases. Losses at the gene ends were 6 bases for V and 1 base for J; bases not matched to a gene: 5. Per the germline V gene, CDR1 is LNHDA and CDR2 is SQIVND (reference sequence). The CDR3 has 15 amino acids. The CDR3 region is CASRLAGDGTDTQYF. CDR3 bases: TGTGCCAGTAGGTTAGCGGGAGATGGCACAGATACGCAGTATTTT.